This T cell receptor beta chain was retrieved from a study of cytomegalovirus exposure and HLA in healthy donors. 60 Vbeta and 13 Jbeta primers were used in PCR. Clones were read by immunoSEQ multiplex PCR, and TCRdb kept only the in-frame ones, dropping some. In all, the sample yields 74,000 or so clones. Germline V gene sequence: CDR1 SGHTA, CDR2 FQGNSA. V was clipped by 4 bases and J by 4 bases, with 17 bases between them. This CDR3 spans 16 amino acids. The rearrangement joins TRBV7-2 to TRBJ1-5; TRBD1 might be the D (5 bases). The sequenced material came from PBMCs. The receptor was isolated from an older woman in good health and CMV-seronegative. This CDR3 reads CASSSPAGGGNQPQHF. The CDR3 nucleotides read TGTGCCAGCAGCTCCCCAGCCGGGGGAGGTAATCAGCCCCAGCATTTT. Using reference TRBV7-2 and TRBJ1-5 for the parts outside the CDR3, the full variable domain is GAGVSQSPSNKVTEKGKDVELRCDPISGHTALYWYRQSLGQGLEFLIYFQGNSAPDKSGLPSDRFSAERTGGSVSTLTIQRTQQEDSAVYLCASSSPAGGGNQPQHFGDGTRLSIL.